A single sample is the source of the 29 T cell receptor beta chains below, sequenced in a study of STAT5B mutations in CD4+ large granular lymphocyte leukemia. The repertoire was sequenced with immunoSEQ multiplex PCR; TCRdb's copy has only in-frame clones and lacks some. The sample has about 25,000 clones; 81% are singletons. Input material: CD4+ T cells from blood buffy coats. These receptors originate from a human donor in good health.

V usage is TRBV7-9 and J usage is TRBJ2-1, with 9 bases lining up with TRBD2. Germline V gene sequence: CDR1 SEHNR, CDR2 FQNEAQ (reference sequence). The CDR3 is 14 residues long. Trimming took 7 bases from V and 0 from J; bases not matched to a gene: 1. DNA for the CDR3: TGTGCCAGCATGCGGGAGGGCTCCTACAATGAGCAGTTCTTC. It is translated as CASMREGSYNEQFF. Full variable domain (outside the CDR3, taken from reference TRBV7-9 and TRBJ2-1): DTGVSQNPRHKITKRGQNVTFRCDPISEHNRLYWYRQTLGQGPEFLTYFQNEAQLEKSRLLSDRFSAERPKGSFSTLEIQRTEQGDSAMYLCASMREGSYNEQFFGPGTRLTVL.

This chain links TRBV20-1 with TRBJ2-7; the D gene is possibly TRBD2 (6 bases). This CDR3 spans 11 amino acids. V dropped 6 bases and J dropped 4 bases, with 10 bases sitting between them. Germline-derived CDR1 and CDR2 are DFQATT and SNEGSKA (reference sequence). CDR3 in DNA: TGCAGTGCCGCGGAGGGGTACGAGCAGTACGTC. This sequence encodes CSAAEGYEQYV.

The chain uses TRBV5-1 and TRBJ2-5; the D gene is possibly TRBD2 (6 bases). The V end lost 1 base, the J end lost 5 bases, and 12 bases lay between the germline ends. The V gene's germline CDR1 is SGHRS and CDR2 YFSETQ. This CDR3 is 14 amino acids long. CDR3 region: CASSLWGELETQYF. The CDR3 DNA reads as TGCGCCAGCAGCTTGTGGGGGGAACTCGAGACCCAGTACTTC.

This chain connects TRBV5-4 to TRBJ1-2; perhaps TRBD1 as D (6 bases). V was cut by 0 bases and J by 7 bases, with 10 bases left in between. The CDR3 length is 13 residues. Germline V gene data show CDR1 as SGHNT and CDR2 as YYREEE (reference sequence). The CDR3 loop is CASSLDRAAGYTF. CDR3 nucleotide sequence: TGTGCCAGCAGCTTGGACAGGGCAGCTGGCTACACCTTC.

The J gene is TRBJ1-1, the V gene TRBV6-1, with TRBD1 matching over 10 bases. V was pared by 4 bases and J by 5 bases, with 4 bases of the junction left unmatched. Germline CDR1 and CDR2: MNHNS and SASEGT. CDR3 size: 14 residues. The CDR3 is CASSGDRGRTEAFF. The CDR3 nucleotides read TGTGCCAGCAGTGGGGACAGGGGACGAACTGAAGCTTTCTTT.

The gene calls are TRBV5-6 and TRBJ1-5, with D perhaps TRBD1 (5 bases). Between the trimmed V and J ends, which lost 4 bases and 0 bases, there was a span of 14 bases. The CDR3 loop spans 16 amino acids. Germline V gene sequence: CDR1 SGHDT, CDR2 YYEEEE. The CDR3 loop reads CASSQKGRNSNQPQHF. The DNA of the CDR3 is TGTGCCAGCAGCCAAAAGGGACGGAATAGCAATCAGCCCCAGCATTTT.

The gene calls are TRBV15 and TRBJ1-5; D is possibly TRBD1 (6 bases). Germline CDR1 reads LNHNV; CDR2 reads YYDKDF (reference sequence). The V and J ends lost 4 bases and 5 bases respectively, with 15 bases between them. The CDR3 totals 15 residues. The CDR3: CATSTSGEGHQPQHF. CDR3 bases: TGTGCCACCAGCACCTCAGGGGAGGGCCATCAGCCCCAGCATTTT.

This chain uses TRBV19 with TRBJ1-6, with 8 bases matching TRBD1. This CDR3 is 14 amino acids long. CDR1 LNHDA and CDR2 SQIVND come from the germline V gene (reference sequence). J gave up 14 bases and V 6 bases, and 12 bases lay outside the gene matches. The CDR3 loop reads CASSDTGGSGSLHF. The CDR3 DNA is TGTGCCAGTAGCGACACAGGGGGATCCGGATCCCTCCACTTT.

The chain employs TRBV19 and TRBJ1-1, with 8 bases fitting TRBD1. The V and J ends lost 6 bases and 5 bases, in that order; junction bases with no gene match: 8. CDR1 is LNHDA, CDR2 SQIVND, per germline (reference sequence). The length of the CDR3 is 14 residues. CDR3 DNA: TGTGCCAGTAGCATGACAGGGGCTAGGACTGAAGCTTTCTTT. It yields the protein CASSMTGARTEAFF.

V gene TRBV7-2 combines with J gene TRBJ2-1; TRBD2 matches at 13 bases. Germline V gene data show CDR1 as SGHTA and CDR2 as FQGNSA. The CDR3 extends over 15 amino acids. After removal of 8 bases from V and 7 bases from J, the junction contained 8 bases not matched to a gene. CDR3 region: CASARTSGSQNEQFF. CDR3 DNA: TGTGCCAGCGCTCGGACTAGCGGGAGTCAGAATGAGCAGTTCTTC.

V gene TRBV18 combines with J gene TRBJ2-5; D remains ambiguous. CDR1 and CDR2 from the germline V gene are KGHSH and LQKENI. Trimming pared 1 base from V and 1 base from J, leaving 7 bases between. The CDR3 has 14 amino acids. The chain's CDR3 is CASSPRRSQETQYF. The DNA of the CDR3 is TGTGCCAGCTCACCACGAAGGTCCCAAGAGACCCAGTACTTC.

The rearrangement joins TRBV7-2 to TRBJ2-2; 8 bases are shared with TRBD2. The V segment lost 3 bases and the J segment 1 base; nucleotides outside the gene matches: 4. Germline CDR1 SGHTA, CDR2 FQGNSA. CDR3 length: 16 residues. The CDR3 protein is CASSFGGGMNTGELFF. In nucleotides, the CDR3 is TGTGCCAGCAGCTTCGGGGGGGGCATGAACACCGGGGAGCTGTTTTTT. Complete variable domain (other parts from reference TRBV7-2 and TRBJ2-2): GAGVSQSPSNKVTEKGKDVELRCDPISGHTALYWYRQSLGQGLEFLIYFQGNSAPDKSGLPSDRFSAERTGGSVSTLTIQRTQQEDSAVYLCASSFGGGMNTGELFFGEGSRLTVL.

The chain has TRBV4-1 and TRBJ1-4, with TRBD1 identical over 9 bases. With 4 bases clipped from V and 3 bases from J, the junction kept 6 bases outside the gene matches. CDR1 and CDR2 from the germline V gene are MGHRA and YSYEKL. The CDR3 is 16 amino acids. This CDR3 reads CASSPRQGEANEKLFF. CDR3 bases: TGCGCCAGCAGCCCACGACAGGGGGAAGCTAATGAAAAACTGTTTTTT.

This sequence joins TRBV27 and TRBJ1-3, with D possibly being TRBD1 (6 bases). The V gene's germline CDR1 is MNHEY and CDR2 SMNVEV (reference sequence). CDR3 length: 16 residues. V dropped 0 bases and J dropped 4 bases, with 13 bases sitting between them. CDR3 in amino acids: CASSLSGQGMGNTIYF. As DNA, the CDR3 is TGTGCCAGCAGTTTATCGGGGCAGGGGATGGGAAACACCATATATTTT.

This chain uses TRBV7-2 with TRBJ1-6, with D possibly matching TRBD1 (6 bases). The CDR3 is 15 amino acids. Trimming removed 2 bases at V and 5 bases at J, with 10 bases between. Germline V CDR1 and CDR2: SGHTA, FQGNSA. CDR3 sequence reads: CASSLQAGDNSPLHF. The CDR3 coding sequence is TGTGCCAGCAGCTTACAGGCAGGGGATAATTCACCCCTCCACTTT.

DNA of the CDR3: TGCGCCAGCAGCGGGGACAGGGGGAACACTGAAGCTTTCTTT. It is translated as CASSGDRGNTEAFF. The V call is TRBV5-1, the J call TRBJ1-1, with TRBD1 identical over 10 bases. There are 14 residues in the CDR3. Germline V gene lookup returns CDR1 SGHRS and CDR2 YFSETQ. V dropped 4 bases and J dropped 1; count of bases not matched to a gene: 1.

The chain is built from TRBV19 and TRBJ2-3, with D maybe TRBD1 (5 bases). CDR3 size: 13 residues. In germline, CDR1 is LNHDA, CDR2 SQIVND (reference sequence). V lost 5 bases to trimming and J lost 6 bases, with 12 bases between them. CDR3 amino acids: CASSSPQADTQYF. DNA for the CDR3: TGTGCCAGTAGTTCTCCACAGGCGGATACGCAGTATTTT.

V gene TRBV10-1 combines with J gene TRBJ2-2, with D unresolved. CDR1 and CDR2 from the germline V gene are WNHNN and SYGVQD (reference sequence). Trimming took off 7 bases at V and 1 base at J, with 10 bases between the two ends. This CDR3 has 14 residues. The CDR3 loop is CASTSDQNTGELFF. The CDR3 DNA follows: TGCGCCAGCACCAGCGACCAGAACACCGGGGAGCTGTTTTTT.

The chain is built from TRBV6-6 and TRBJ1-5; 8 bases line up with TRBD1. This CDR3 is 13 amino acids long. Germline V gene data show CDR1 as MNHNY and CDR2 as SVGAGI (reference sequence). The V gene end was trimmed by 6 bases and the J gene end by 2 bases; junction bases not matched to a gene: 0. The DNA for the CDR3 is TGTGCCAGCAGGGGACAGGGCAATCAGCCCCAGCATTTT. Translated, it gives CASRGQGNQPQHF.

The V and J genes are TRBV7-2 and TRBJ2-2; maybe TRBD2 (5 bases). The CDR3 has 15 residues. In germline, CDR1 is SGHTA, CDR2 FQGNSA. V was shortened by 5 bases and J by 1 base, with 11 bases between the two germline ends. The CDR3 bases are TGTGCCAGCAGCGTTAGCGAGGGGAACACCGGGGAGCTGTTTTTT. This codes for CASSVSEGNTGELFF.

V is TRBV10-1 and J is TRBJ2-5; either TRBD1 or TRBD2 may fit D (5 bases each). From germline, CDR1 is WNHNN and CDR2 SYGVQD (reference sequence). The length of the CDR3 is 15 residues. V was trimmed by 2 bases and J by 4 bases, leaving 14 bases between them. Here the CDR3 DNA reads TGCGCCAGCAGTGAGATCCGAGGGGCCGGAGAGACCCAGTACTTC. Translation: CASSEIRGAGETQYF.

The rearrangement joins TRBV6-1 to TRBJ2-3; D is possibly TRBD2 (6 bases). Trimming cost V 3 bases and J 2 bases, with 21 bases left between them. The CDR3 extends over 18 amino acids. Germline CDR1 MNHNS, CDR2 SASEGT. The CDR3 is CASSDGVERGRTTDTQYF. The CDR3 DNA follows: TGTGCCAGCAGTGATGGGGTGGAGAGAGGGAGGACCACAGATACGCAGTATTTT.

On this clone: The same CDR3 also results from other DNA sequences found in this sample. CDR3: CASSLGLQETQYF. The CDR3 bases are TGCGCCAGCAGCTTGGGCCTCCAAGAGACCCAGTACTTC. The rearrangement links TRBV5-1 to TRBJ2-5; D gene uncertain. V gave up 0 bases and J gave up 1 base, with 4 bases separating them. The CDR3 has 13 residues. Germline CDR1 is SGHRS and CDR2 is YFSETQ.

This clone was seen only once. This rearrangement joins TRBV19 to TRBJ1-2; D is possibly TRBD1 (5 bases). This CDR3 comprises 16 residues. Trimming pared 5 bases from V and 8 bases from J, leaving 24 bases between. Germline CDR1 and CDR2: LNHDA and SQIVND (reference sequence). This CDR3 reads CASSERSRGAARGYTF. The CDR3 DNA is TGTGCCAGTAGTGAACGATCCCGAGGGGCGGCTAGAGGCTACACCTTC.

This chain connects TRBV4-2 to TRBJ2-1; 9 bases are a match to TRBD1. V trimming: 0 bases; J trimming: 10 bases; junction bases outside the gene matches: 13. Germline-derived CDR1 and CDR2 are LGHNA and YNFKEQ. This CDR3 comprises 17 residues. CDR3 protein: CASSQDLGQGGLEEQFF. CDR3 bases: TGTGCCAGCAGCCAAGATCTGGGACAGGGAGGGTTGGAAGAGCAGTTCTTC.

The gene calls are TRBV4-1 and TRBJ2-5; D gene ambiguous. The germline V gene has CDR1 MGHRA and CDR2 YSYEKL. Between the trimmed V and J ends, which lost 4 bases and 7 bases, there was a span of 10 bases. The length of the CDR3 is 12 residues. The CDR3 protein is CASSLVDGTQYF. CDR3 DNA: TGCGCCAGCAGCCTCGTGGACGGGACCCAGTACTTC.

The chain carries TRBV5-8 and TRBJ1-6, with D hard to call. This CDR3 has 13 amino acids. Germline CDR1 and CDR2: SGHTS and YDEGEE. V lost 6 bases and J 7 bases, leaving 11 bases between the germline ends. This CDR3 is CASTLVRNSPLHF. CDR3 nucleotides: TGTGCCAGCACCCTCGTGCGGAATTCACCCCTCCACTTT.

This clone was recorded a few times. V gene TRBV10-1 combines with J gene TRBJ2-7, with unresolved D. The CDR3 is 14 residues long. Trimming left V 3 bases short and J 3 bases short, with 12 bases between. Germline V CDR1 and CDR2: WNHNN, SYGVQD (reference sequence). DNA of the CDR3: TGCGCCAGCAGTGATGGGCAGGAACTCTACGAGCAGTACTTC. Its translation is CASSDGQELYEQYF.

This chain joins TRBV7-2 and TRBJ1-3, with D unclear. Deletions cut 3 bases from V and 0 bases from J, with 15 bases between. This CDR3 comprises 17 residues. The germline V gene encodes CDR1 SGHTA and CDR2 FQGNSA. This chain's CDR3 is CASSFGPGRFSGNTIYF. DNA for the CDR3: TGTGCCAGCAGCTTCGGCCCTGGACGGTTCTCTGGAAACACCATATATTTT.